These 11 T cell receptor beta chains were sequenced from one sample in a study of blood T cell repertoires in COVID-19. Sequencing used immunoSEQ multiplex PCR; TCRdb keeps in-frame clones, though not all of them. The table includes about 76,000 clones, approximately 86% detected once. Sequenced: peripheral blood. The source is a human donor in a cohort sampled during active COVID-19.

This chain connects TRBV6-1 to TRBJ2-3, with TRBD2 matching 11 bases. Trimming at V came to 2 bases and at J to 0 bases, leaving 1 base not matched to a gene. The CDR3 length is 16 residues. The germline V gene encodes CDR1 MNHNS and CDR2 SASEGT. The CDR3 sequence is CASSETSGGSTDTQYF. Here the CDR3 DNA reads TGTGCCAGCAGTGAAACTAGCGGGGGTAGCACAGATACGCAGTATTTT.

The CDR3 region is CASSGRSRVGYTF. DNA for the CDR3: TGTGCCAGCAGCGGGAGGAGCCGAGTAGGCTACACCTTC. The chain recombines TRBV6-5 with TRBJ1-2, with D hard to call. The CDR3 totals 13 residues. The germline gives CDR1 MNHEY, CDR2 SVGAGI. V lost 6 bases to trimming and J lost 8 bases, with 16 bases between them.

The V call is TRBV9, the J call TRBJ1-5; perhaps TRBD1 as D (6 bases). Germline V gene data show CDR1 as SGDLS and CDR2 as YYNGEE. Trimming took 4 bases from V and 3 from J, leaving 14 bases between them. The CDR3 runs 15 residues. CDR3 sequence: CASSRTQGNNQPQHF. The DNA for the CDR3 is TGTGCCAGCAGCCGGACTCAGGGGAACAATCAGCCCCAGCATTTT.

The rearrangement links TRBV28 to TRBJ1-2; the D gene is possibly TRBD1 (5 bases). The CDR3 has 16 residues. Per germline, CDR1 MDHEN and CDR2 SYDVKM. The V gene lost 5 bases and the J gene lost 6 bases, with 22 bases spanning the gap. The CDR3: CASSPLSLKEGNGYTF. In DNA, the CDR3 is TGTGCCAGCAGTCCGCTATCGCTGAAGGAGGGGAATGGCTACACCTTC.

This rearrangement joins TRBV3-1 (or the pseudogene TRBV3-2) to TRBJ1-2; 10 nucleotides agree with TRBD1. Germline V gene data show CDR1 as LGHDT and CDR2 as YNNKEL (reference sequence). The CDR3 is made up of 15 amino acids. Losses at the gene ends were 3 bases for V and 2 bases for J; bases not matched to a gene: 3. For the CDR3, the DNA is TGTGCCAGCAGCCAGGGGACAGGGGCCAACTATGGCTACACCTTC. Translated: CASSQGTGANYGYTF.

The rearrangement uses TRBV19 and TRBJ2-1; D gene unclear. CDR3 size: 13 residues. Trimming removed 5 bases from V and 3 bases from J, with 8 bases in between. Germline V gene sequence: CDR1 LNHDA, CDR2 SQIVND (reference sequence). The CDR3 DNA sequence: TGTGCCAGTAGTGCCTACGGCTACAATGAGCAGTTCTTC. It encodes CASSAYGYNEQFF.

J is TRBJ1-1 and V is TRBV19; D is perhaps TRBD1 (6 bases). V was trimmed by 6 bases and J by 1 base, leaving 15 bases between them. The CDR3 runs 15 residues. The V gene's germline CDR1 is LNHDA and CDR2 SQIVND (reference sequence). The DNA of the CDR3 is TGTGCCAGTAGCTTAGGGGGGGCGAGGAACACTGAAGCTTTCTTT. Its protein is CASSLGGARNTEAFF.

J is TRBJ1-5 and V is TRBV2, with a tentative D call TRBD1 (6 bases). The germline gives CDR1 SNHLY, CDR2 FYNNEI. This CDR3 is built from 16 residues. The V end lost 6 bases, the J end lost 2 bases, and 17 bases lay between the germline ends. The CDR3 reads CASRDGTIGGNQPQHF. The CDR3 bases are TGTGCCAGCAGGGATGGGACAATCGGGGGCAATCAGCCCCAGCATTTT.

This sequence joins TRBV4-2 and TRBJ1-2; no clear D gene. CDR1 and CDR2 from the germline V gene are LGHNA and YNFKEQ. Deletions cut 0 bases from V and 13 bases from J, with 9 bases between. CDR3 length: 11 residues. The CDR3 DNA follows: TGTGCCAGCAGCCAAGATTGGGCCCCCACCTTC. It specifies CASSQDWAPTF.

Only a few counts were recorded for this clone. The chain uses TRBV10-1 and TRBJ2-1; no clear D. Trimming removed 5 bases from V and 8 bases from J, with 10 bases in between. Germline V lookup: CDR1 WNHNN, CDR2 SYGVQD (reference sequence). This CDR3 comprises 12 residues. The CDR3 DNA is TGCGCCAGCAGTCCCCTAGTCGATGAGCAGTTCTTC. This gives the protein CASSPLVDEQFF.

This clone was seen only once. The chain is built from TRBV4-1 and TRBJ2-5; the match to TRBD2 covers 10 bases. Germline-derived CDR1 and CDR2 are MGHRA and YSYEKL. Losses at the gene ends were 5 bases for V and 9 bases for J; bases not matched to a gene: 18. This CDR3 has 17 amino acids. The CDR3 DNA follows: TGCGCCAGCAGCTTAGGGACTAGCGCCCTCCGTAGCGTGTCCCAGTACTTC. Translating gives CASSLGTSALRSVSQYF.